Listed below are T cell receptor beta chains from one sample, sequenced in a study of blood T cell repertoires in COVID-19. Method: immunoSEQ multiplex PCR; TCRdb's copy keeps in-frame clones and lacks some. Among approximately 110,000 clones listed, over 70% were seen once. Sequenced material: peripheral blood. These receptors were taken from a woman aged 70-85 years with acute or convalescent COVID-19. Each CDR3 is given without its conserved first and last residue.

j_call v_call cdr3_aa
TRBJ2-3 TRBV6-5 ASSRRLAKDTQY
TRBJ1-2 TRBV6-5 ASTRAGGDYGYT
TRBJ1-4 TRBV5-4 ASGAGSTNEKLF
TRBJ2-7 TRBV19 ASSIWLANTYEQY
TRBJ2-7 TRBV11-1 ASSLAPSGYEQY
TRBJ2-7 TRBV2 ASSEIAGGYEQY
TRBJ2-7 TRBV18 ASSPLSGGSSYEQY
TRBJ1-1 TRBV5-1 ASQLGGGNTEAF
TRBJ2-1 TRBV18 ASSPSGGTYNEQF
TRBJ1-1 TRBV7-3 ASRGRENTEAF
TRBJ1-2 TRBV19 ASSSLGHLNYGYT
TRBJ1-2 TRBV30 AWSVLKTGGYGYT
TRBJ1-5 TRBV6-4 ASSEQGGQPQH
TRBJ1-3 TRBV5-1 ASSSQGAGEGNTIY
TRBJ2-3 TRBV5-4 ASSKPGQFITDTQY
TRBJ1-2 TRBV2 ASSLRVSRDYGYT
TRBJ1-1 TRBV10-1 ASSTTGNTEAF
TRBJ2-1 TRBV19 ASSVFTSGYYNEQF
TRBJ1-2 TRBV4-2 ASRLGGLNYGYT
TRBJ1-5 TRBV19 ASSFGQGWNQPQH
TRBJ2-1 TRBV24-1 ATSDSLTASGRGGFGNEQF
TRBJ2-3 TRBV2 ASSELRLAGALHTQY
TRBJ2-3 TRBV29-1 SVSGLAGGTDTQY
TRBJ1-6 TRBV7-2 ASSFPGRRNSPLH
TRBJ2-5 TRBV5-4 ASSLMPGQQLETQY
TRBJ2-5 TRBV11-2 ASSLLDHRGRETQY
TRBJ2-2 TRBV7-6 ASSARPTGSGELF
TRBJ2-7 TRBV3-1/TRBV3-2 ASSQLLLAGVHEQY
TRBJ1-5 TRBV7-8 ASSLGGVGSNQPQH
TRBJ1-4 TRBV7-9 ASSATGLGEKLF
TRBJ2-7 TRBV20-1 SASRGLANYEQY
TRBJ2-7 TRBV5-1 ASSSSLAYYEQY
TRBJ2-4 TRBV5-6 ASSHTRAKNIQY
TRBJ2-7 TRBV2 ASKAGLSSYEQY
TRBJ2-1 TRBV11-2 ASSSVAGASSNEQF
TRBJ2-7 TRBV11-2 ASSLLGQGTEQY
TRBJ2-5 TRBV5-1 ASSMDRVETQY
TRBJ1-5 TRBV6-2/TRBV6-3 ASSLGLFNQPQH
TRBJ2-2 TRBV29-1 SVGRGGWTGELF